These T cell receptor beta chains were read from a single sample in a study of blood T cell repertoires in COVID-19. TCRdb's copy holds only in-frame clones and misses some; the assay was immunoSEQ multiplex PCR. The sample lists fewer than 90,000 clones, almost 85% occurring once. Sequencing was performed on peripheral blood. Receptors originate from a man in his 70s with acute or convalescent COVID-19. Each CDR3 is given with its conserved first and last residue. The D gene is left open where the match is weak. Expanded clones get a size class; other rows say once, few or many, or leave the size out.

abundance: NA; v_gene: TRBV6-5; d_gene: TRBD1; j_gene: TRBJ1-2; CDR3aa: CASSGTGVSYGYTF; CDR3nt: TGTGCCAGCAGCGGGACAGGGGTTAGCTATGGCTACACCTTC
abundance: NA; v_gene: TRBV18; d_gene: NA; j_gene: TRBJ1-5; CDR3aa: CASSPGQGQGQPQHF; CDR3nt: TGTGCCAGCTCACCAGGGCAGGGGCAAGGTCAGCCCCAGCATTTT
abundance: NA; v_gene: TRBV9; d_gene: TRBD2; j_gene: TRBJ2-3; CDR3aa: CASSSVGLAGGINTQYF; CDR3nt: TGTGCCAGCAGCTCGGTCGGACTAGCGGGGGGAATAAATACGCAGTATTTT
abundance: NA; v_gene: TRBV11-1; d_gene: NA; j_gene: TRBJ1-6; CDR3aa: CASSVEGSRSPLHF; CDR3nt: TGTGCCAGCAGCGTCGAAGGGAGTCGTTCACCCCTCCACTTT
abundance: NA; v_gene: TRBV5-1; d_gene: TRBD2; j_gene: TRBJ2-1; CDR3aa: CASSLGGGPYNEQFF; CDR3nt: TGCGCCAGCAGCTTGGGGGGAGGGCCTTACAATGAGCAGTTCTTC
abundance: once; v_gene: TRBV28; d_gene: TRBD1; j_gene: TRBJ1-5; CDR3aa: CASSLADRARGPQHF; CDR3nt: TGTGCCAGCAGTTTAGCGGACAGGGCTAGGGGGCCCCAGCATTTT
abundance: NA; v_gene: TRBV18; d_gene: TRBD1; j_gene: TRBJ1-3; CDR3aa: CASSQLGQDRSGNTIYF; CDR3nt: TGTGCCAGCTCACAATTAGGACAGGACCGCTCTGGAAACACCATATATTTT
abundance: NA; v_gene: TRBV9; d_gene: TRBD1; j_gene: TRBJ1-2; CDR3aa: CASSAAGGNYGYTF; CDR3nt: TGTGCCAGCAGCGCCGCAGGGGGTAACTATGGCTACACCTTC
abundance: NA; v_gene: TRBV6-5; d_gene: TRBD1; j_gene: TRBJ1-2; CDR3aa: CASATGQANYGYTF; CDR3nt: TGTGCCAGCGCAACCGGACAGGCGAACTATGGCTACACCTTC
abundance: NA; v_gene: TRBV9; d_gene: TRBD1; j_gene: TRBJ2-1; CDR3aa: CASSARYRDSRGNEQFF; CDR3nt: TGTGCCAGCAGCGCTCGATATCGGGACAGTAGAGGCAATGAGCAGTTCTTC
abundance: NA; v_gene: TRBV5-1; d_gene: NA; j_gene: TRBJ1-2; CDR3aa: CASSLVGDGYTF; CDR3nt: TGCGCCAGCAGCTTGGTCGGGGATGGCTACACCTTC
abundance: few; v_gene: TRBV10-1; d_gene: TRBD2; j_gene: TRBJ2-2; CDR3aa: CASSEGGSQGTGELFF; CDR3nt: TGCGCCAGCAGTGAAGGCGGGAGCCAGGGAACCGGGGAGCTGTTTTTT
abundance: NA; v_gene: TRBV10-1; d_gene: NA; j_gene: TRBJ2-7; CDR3aa: CASSESGVSLGAVDEQYF; CDR3nt: TGCGCCAGCAGTGAGTCCGGGGTGAGCTTGGGGGCCGTCGACGAGCAGTACTTC
abundance: NA; v_gene: TRBV28; d_gene: TRBD1; j_gene: TRBJ2-7; CDR3aa: CASGGTGVEEQYF; CDR3nt: TGTGCCAGCGGGGGGACAGGGGTGGAAGAGCAGTACTTC
abundance: NA; v_gene: TRBV28; d_gene: NA; j_gene: TRBJ2-7; CDR3aa: CASSQQSYEQYF; CDR3nt: TGTGCCAGCAGCCAACAATCCTACGAGCAGTACTTC
abundance: NA; v_gene: TRBV4-1; d_gene: NA; j_gene: TRBJ1-5; CDR3aa: CASSQDSEAGNQPQHF; CDR3nt: TGCGCCAGCAGCCAAGATTCTGAGGCAGGCAATCAGCCCCAGCATTTT
abundance: NA; v_gene: TRBV29-1; d_gene: NA; j_gene: TRBJ2-3; CDR3aa: CSVEVPRTTSTDTQYF; CDR3nt: TGCAGCGTTGAAGTTCCTAGGACTACTAGCACAGATACGCAGTATTTT
abundance: once; v_gene: TRBV5-1; d_gene: TRBD2; j_gene: TRBJ2-5; CDR3aa: CASSPRVAGGPETQYF; CDR3nt: TGCGCCAGCAGCCCCAGGGTAGCGGGAGGGCCGGAGACCCAGTACTTC
abundance: NA; v_gene: TRBV19; d_gene: NA; j_gene: TRBJ1-1; CDR3aa: CASSRTVNTEAFF; CDR3nt: TGTGCCAGTAGTAGGACAGTGAACACTGAAGCTTTCTTT
abundance: NA; v_gene: TRBV10-3; d_gene: TRBD1; j_gene: TRBJ2-3; CDR3aa: CATGQGASADTQYF; CDR3nt: TGTGCCACCGGACAGGGGGCGTCGGCTGATACGCAGTATTTT
abundance: NA; v_gene: TRBV11-2; d_gene: TRBD1; j_gene: TRBJ2-6; CDR3aa: CASTSGTGGSGANVLTF; CDR3nt: TGTGCCAGCACCTCCGGGACAGGGGGCTCTGGGGCCAACGTCCTGACTTTC
abundance: NA; v_gene: TRBV28; d_gene: NA; j_gene: TRBJ2-1; CDR3aa: CASTRVQGSYNEQFF; CDR3nt: TGTGCCAGCACCCGAGTGCAGGGCTCCTACAATGAGCAGTTCTTC
abundance: NA; v_gene: TRBV7-3; d_gene: TRBD1; j_gene: TRBJ2-3; CDR3aa: CASSPGQGGSDTQYF; CDR3nt: TGTGCCAGCAGCCCTGGACAGGGAGGATCAGATACGCAGTATTTT
abundance: NA; v_gene: TRBV2; d_gene: TRBD1; j_gene: TRBJ1-5; CDR3aa: CASSGAGTGVGRQPQHF; CDR3nt: TGTGCCAGCAGTGGCGCCGGGACAGGGGTTGGGCGGCAGCCCCAGCATTTT
abundance: NA; v_gene: TRBV5-1; d_gene: TRBD2; j_gene: TRBJ2-5; CDR3aa: CASSWGLAGVRQETQYF; CDR3nt: TGCGCCAGCAGCTGGGGACTAGCGGGAGTAAGGCAAGAGACCCAGTACTTC
abundance: NA; v_gene: TRBV28; d_gene: TRBD1; j_gene: TRBJ2-7; CDR3aa: CASSAPGQRNSYEQYF; CDR3nt: TGTGCCAGCAGCGCTCCGGGACAGAGGAACTCCTACGAGCAGTACTTC
abundance: once; v_gene: TRBV7-9; d_gene: TRBD1; j_gene: TRBJ1-1; CDR3aa: CASSVNPGQMNTEAFF; CDR3nt: TGTGCCAGCAGCGTTAATCCGGGACAGATGAACACTGAAGCTTTCTTT
abundance: NA; v_gene: TRBV6-1; d_gene: NA; j_gene: TRBJ2-1; CDR3aa: CASSEFGRREQFF; CDR3nt: TGTGCCAGCAGTGAATTCGGTAGGAGAGAGCAGTTCTTC
abundance: NA; v_gene: TRBV5-1; d_gene: NA; j_gene: TRBJ2-3; CDR3aa: CASTLEGFTDTQYF; CDR3nt: TGCGCCAGCACCCTAGAGGGATTCACAGATACGCAGTATTTT
abundance: NA; v_gene: TRBV18; d_gene: NA; j_gene: TRBJ2-5; CDR3aa: CASSPLRQETQYF; CDR3nt: TGTGCCAGCTCACCACTTCGGCAAGAGACCCAGTACTTC
abundance: NA; v_gene: TRBV7-2; d_gene: NA; j_gene: TRBJ2-5; CDR3aa: CASSSMPRGTGETQYF; CDR3nt: TGTGCCAGCAGCTCCATGCCTCGGGGTACGGGAGAGACCCAGTACTTC
abundance: NA; v_gene: TRBV5-5; d_gene: NA; j_gene: TRBJ2-7; CDR3aa: CASSLSGTYEQYF; CDR3nt: TGTGCCAGCAGCTTGTCAGGTACCTACGAGCAGTACTTC
abundance: few; v_gene: TRBV14; d_gene: NA; j_gene: TRBJ2-5; CDR3aa: CASSQFGREGETQYF; CDR3nt: TGTGCCAGCAGCCAATTCGGGCGGGAAGGGGAGACCCAGTACTTC
abundance: NA; v_gene: TRBV5-5; d_gene: NA; j_gene: TRBJ1-3; CDR3aa: CASRLGQLSGNTIYF; CDR3nt: TGTGCCAGCAGGCTCGGACAGCTTTCTGGAAACACCATATATTTT
abundance: NA; v_gene: TRBV10-3; d_gene: NA; j_gene: TRBJ2-1; CDR3aa: CAISESAAYNEQFF; CDR3nt: TGTGCCATCAGTGAGTCGGCTGCCTACAATGAGCAGTTCTTC
abundance: NA; v_gene: TRBV7-9; d_gene: NA; j_gene: TRBJ2-7; CDR3aa: CASGRGGESYEQYF; CDR3nt: TGTGCCAGCGGCCGAGGGGGGGAGAGCTACGAGCAGTACTTC
abundance: NA; v_gene: TRBV25-1; d_gene: NA; j_gene: TRBJ1-5; CDR3aa: CASSEFGAGDNQPQHF; CDR3nt: TGTGCCAGCAGTGAATTCGGTGCAGGGGACAATCAGCCCCAGCATTTT
abundance: NA; v_gene: TRBV18; d_gene: NA; j_gene: TRBJ1-1; CDR3aa: CASSPREGRNTEAFF; CDR3nt: TGTGCCAGCTCACCGCGGGAGGGCCGGAACACTGAAGCTTTCTTT
abundance: NA; v_gene: TRBV6-5; d_gene: NA; j_gene: TRBJ1-6; CDR3aa: CASRDTSLHF; CDR3nt: TGTGCCAGCAGGGACACGAGTCTCCACTTT
abundance: NA; v_gene: TRBV15; d_gene: NA; j_gene: TRBJ2-3; CDR3aa: CATSRDMSAQYF; CDR3nt: TGTGCCACCAGCAGAGATATGAGTGCGCAGTATTTT
abundance: NA; v_gene: TRBV7-9; d_gene: NA; j_gene: TRBJ2-5; CDR3aa: CASSLGGIGETQYF; CDR3nt: TGTGCCAGCAGCTTGGGGGGAATAGGGGAGACCCAGTACTTC
abundance: NA; v_gene: TRBV7-9; d_gene: NA; j_gene: TRBJ2-7; CDR3aa: CASSLGGQSYEQYF; CDR3nt: TGTGCCAGCAGCTTAGGCGGCCAATCCTACGAGCAGTACTTC
abundance: once; v_gene: TRBV10-3; d_gene: NA; j_gene: TRBJ1-2; CDR3aa: CAISESTANYGYTF; CDR3nt: TGTGCCATCAGTGAGTCGACAGCTAACTATGGCTACACCTTC
abundance: NA; v_gene: TRBV5-1; d_gene: TRBD1; j_gene: TRBJ2-7; CDR3aa: CASSSTGGSYEQYF; CDR3nt: TGCGCCAGCAGCTCCACAGGGGGCTCCTACGAGCAGTACTTC
abundance: once; v_gene: TRBV18; d_gene: NA; j_gene: TRBJ2-7; CDR3aa: CASSFSEGVEQYF; CDR3nt: TGTGCCAGCTCATTCAGTGAAGGAGTCGAGCAGTACTTC